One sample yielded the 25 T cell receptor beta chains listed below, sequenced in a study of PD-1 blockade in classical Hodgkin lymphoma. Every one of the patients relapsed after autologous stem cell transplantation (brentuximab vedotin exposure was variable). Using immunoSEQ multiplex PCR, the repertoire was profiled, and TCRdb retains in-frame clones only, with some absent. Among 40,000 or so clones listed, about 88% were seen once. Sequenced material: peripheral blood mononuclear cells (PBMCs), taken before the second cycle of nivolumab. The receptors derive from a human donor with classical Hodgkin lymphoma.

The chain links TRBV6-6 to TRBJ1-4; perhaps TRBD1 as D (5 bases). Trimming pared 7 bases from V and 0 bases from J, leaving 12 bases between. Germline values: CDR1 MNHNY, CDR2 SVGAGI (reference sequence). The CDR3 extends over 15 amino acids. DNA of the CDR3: TGTGCCAGCACGGGGGGGGTGGCAACTAATGAAAAACTGTTTTTT. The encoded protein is CASTGGVATNEKLFF.

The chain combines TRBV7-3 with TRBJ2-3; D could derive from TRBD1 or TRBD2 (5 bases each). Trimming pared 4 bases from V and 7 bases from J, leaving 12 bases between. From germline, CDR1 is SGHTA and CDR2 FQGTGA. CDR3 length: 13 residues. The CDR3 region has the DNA TGTGCCAGCAGCTCGAGGGGTGCACATACGCAGTATTTT. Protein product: CASSSRGAHTQYF.

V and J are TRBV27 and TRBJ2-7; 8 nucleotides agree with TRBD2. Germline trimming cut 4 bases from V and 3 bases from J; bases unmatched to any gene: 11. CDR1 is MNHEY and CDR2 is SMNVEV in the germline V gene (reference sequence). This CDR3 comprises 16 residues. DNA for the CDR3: TGTGCCAGCAGTTCCGGGGGGGGTAGCGGGATCTACGAGCAGTACTTC. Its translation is CASSSGGGSGIYEQYF.

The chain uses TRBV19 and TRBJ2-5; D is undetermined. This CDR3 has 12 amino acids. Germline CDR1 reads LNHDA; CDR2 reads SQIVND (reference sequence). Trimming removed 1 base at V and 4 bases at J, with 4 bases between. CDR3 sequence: CASSIGGETQYF. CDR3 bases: TGTGCCAGTAGTATAGGGGGAGAGACCCAGTACTTC. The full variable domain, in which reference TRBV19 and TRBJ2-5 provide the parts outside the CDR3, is DGGITQSPKYLFRKEGQNVTLSCEQNLNHDAMYWYRQDPGQGLRLIYYSQIVNDFQKGDIAEGYSVSREKKESFPLTVTSAQKNPTAFYLCASSIGGETQYFGPGTRLLVL.

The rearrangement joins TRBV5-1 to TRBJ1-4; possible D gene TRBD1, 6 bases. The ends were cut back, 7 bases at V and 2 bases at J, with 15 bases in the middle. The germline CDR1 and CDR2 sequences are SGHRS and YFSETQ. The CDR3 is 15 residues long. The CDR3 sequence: CASRLTGQTNEKLFF. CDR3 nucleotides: TGCGCCAGCCGACTGACCGGACAGACTAATGAAAAACTGTTTTTT.

The CDR3 region has the DNA TGTGCCAGCAGCTCGGCCTCCTACGAGCAGTACTTC. The encoded protein is CASSSASYEQYF. This rearrangement joins TRBV5-4 to TRBJ2-7, with D uncertain. CDR1 is SGHNT and CDR2 is YYREEE in the germline V gene (reference sequence). The CDR3 consists of 12 residues. Trimming took off 3 bases at V and 0 bases at J, with 4 bases between the two ends.

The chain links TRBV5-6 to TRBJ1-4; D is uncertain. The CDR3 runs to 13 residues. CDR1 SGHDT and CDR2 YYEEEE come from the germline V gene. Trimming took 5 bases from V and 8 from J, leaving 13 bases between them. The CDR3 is CASSYRSIEKLFF. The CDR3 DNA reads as TGTGCCAGCAGTTACCGATCGATAGAAAAACTGTTTTTT.

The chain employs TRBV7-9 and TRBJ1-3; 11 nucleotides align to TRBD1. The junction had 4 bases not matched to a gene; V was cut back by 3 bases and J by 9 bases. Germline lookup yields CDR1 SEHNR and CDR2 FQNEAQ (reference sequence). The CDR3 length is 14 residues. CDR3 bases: TGTGCCAGCAGCTTGGGACAGGGGGTCGGCACCATATATTTT. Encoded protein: CASSLGQGVGTIYF.

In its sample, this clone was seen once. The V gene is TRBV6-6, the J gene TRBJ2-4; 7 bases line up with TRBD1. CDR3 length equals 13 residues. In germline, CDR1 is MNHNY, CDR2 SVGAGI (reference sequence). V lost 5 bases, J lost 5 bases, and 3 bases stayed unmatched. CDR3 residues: CASSLDRENIQYF. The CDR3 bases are TGTGCCAGCAGTCTTGACAGGGAAAACATTCAGTACTTC.

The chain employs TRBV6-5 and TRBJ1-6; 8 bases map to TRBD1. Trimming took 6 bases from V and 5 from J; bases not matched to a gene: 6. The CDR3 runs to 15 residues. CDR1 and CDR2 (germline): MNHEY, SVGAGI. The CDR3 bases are TGTGCCAGCAGGGAACAGGGGGGAGATAATTCACCCCTCCACTTT. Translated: CASREQGGDNSPLHF.

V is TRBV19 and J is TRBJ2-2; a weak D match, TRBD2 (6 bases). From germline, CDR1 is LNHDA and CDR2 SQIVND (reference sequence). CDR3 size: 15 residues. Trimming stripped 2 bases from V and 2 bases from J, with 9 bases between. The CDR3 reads CASSIFSGNTGELFF. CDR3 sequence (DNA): TGTGCCAGTAGTATATTTAGCGGAAACACCGGGGAGCTGTTTTTT.

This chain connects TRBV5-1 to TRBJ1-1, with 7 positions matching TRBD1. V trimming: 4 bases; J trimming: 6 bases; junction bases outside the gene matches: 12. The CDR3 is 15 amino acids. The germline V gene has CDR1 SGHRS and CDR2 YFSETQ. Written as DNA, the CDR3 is TGCGCCAGCAGCCCCCAAGACAGGGTTTTGGCTGAAGCTTTCTTT. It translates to CASSPQDRVLAEAFF.

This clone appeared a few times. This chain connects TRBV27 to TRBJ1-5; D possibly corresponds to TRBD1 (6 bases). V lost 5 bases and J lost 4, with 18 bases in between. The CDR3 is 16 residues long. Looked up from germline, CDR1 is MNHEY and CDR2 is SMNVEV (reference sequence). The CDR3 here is CASSPGTRVVNQPQHF. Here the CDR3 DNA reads TGTGCCAGCAGTCCGGGGACAAGGGTGGTTAATCAGCCCCAGCATTTT.

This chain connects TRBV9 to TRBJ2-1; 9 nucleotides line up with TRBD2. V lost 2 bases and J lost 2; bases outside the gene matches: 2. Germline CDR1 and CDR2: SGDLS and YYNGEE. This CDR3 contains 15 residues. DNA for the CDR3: TGTGCCAGCAGCGTTAGCGGGAGCACCTACAATGAGCAGTTCTTC. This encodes CASSVSGSTYNEQFF.

The CDR3 protein is CATSPGVETQYF. In DNA form, the CDR3 reads TGTGCCACCAGTCCGGGAGTGGAGACCCAGTACTTC. The chain carries TRBV15 and TRBJ2-5, with D tentatively TRBD2 (6 bases). The CDR3 consists of 12 residues. Germline assignment: CDR1 LNHNV and CDR2 YYDKDF (reference sequence). The V gene lost 6 bases and the J gene lost 5 bases, with 10 bases spanning the gap.

CDR3 loop: CASSIRNLFDPEGGYTF. The CDR3 DNA sequence: TGTGCCAGTAGTATCCGAAACCTTTTTGACCCTGAGGGTGGCTACACCTTC. The V call is TRBV19, the J call TRBJ1-2; no definite D call. V was trimmed by 3 bases and J by 7 bases, leaving 24 bases between them. The CDR3 length is 17 residues. Per germline, CDR1 LNHDA and CDR2 SQIVND (reference sequence).

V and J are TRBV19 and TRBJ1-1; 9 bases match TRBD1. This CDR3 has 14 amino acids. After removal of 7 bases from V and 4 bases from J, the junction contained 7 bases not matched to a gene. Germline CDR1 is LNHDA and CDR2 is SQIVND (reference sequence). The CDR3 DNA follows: TGTGCCAGTATCGGGACAGGGAGAACCACTGAAGCTTTCTTT. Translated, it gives CASIGTGRTTEAFF.

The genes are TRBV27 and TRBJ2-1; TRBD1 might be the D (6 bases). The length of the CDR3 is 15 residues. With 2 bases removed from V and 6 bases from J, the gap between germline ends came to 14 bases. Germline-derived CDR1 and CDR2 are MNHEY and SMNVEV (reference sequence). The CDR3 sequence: CASSLAQGWVNEQFF. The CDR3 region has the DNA TGTGCCAGCAGTTTAGCACAGGGATGGGTCAATGAGCAGTTCTTC.

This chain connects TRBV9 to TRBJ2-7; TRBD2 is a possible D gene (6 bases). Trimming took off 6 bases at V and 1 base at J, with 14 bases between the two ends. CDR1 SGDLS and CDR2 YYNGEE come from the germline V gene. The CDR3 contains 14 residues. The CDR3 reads CASIWTKPSYEQYF. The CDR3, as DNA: TGTGCCAGCATTTGGACTAAACCGTCCTACGAGCAGTACTTC. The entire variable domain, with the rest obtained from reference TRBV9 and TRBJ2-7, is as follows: DSGVTQTPKHLITATGQRVTLRCSPRSGDLSVYWYQQSLDQGLQFLIQYYNGEERAKGNILERFSAQQFPDLHSELNLSSLELGDSALYFCASIWTKPSYEQYFGPGTRLTVT.

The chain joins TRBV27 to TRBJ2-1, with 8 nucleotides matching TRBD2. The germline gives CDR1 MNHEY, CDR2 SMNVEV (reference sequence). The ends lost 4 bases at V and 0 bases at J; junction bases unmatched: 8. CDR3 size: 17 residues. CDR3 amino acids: CASSSTTSVSSYNEQFF. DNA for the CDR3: TGTGCCAGCAGTTCCACGACTAGCGTAAGCTCCTACAATGAGCAGTTCTTC.

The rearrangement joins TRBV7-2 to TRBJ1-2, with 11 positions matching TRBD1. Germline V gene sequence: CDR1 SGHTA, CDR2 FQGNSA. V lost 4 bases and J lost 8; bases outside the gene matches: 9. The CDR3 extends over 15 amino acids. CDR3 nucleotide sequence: TGTGCCAGCAGCTCACCGGACAGGGGGCGGTGGGGCTACACCTTC. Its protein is CASSSPDRGRWGYTF. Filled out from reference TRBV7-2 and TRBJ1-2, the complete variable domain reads GAGVSQSPSNKVTEKGKDVELRCDPISGHTALYWYRQSLGQGLEFLIYFQGNSAPDKSGLPSDRFSAERTGGSVSTLTIQRTQQEDSAVYLCASSSPDRGRWGYTFGSGTRLTVV.

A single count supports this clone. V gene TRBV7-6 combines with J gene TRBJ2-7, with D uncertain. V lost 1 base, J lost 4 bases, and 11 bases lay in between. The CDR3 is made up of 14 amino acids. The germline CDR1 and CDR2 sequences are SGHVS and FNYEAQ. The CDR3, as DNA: TGTGCCAGCAGCTTAGAGGACGGAGTTTACGAGCAGTACTTC. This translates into CASSLEDGVYEQYF.

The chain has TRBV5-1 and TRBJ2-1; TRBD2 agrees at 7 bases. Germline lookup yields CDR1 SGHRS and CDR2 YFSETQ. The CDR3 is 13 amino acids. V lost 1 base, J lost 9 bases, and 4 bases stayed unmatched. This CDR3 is CASSLRLAGEQFF. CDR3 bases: TGCGCCAGCAGCTTGCGACTAGCTGGTGAGCAGTTCTTC.

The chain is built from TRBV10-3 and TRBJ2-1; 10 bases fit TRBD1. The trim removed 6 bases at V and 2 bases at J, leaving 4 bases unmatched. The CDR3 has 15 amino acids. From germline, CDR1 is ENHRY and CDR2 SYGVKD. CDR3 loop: CAIRPGQGPYNEQFF. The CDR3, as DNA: TGTGCCATCAGGCCGGGACAGGGGCCCTACAATGAGCAGTTCTTC.

CDR3 loop: CASSLVRNTGELFF. In DNA, the CDR3 is TGTGCCAGCAGCTTAGTCCGGAACACCGGGGAGCTGTTTTTT. V gene TRBV11-2 combines with J gene TRBJ2-2; no definite D call. Per the germline V gene, CDR1 is SGHAT and CDR2 is FQNNGV. The CDR3 loop spans 14 amino acids. The V end lost 1 base, the J end lost 1 base, and 4 bases lay between the germline ends.